This T cell receptor beta chain was captured by sequencing in a study of OX40 agonist ivuxolimab in advanced cancers. Across the study: Having had anti-PD-1, anti-PD-L1 or anti-CTLA-4 therapy before was allowed, and roughly 38% had some.

Patients with a history of autoimmune disease or on systemic immunosuppression were excluded. Here immunoSEQ multiplex PCR was the method, and the copy in TCRdb shows in-frame clones only, minus some. The profile shows approximately 70,000 clones, approximately 90% of them singletons. In regard to this clone: The antigen is undetermined.

Overall study findings and caveats: Which antigen the expanded peripheral T cells recognized is unknown. Circulating CD4+ and CD8+ T cells showed clonal expansion by week 6 at 0.1 to 3.0 mg/kg.

With 0 bases removed from V and 7 bases from J, the gap between germline ends came to 13 bases. Germline CDR1 and CDR2: SGHDT and YYEEEE. This CDR3 is 15 amino acids long. The chain combines TRBV5-6 with TRBJ1-4; TRBD1 is a possible D gene (6 bases). The source material was CD4+ or CD8+ T cells sorted from blood, sampled in a trial of the OX40 agonist ivuxolimab. This clonotype originated in an adult with an advanced solid tumor such as melanoma, head and neck, liver or kidney cancer. The CDR3 DNA sequence: TGTGCCAGCAGCTTGGCCGGGACAACTTCTGAAAAACTGTTTTTT. It is translated as CASSLAGTTSEKLFF.